This TCR beta chain was captured in a study of T cell changes during pregnancy in multiple sclerosis. This CDR3 spans 16 amino acids. CDR1 is MNHNY and CDR2 is SVGAGI in the germline V gene (reference sequence). V was clipped by 6 bases and J by 4 bases; unmatched bases: 8. Libraries were prepared by immunoSEQ multiplex PCR; TCRdb keeps only in-frame clonotypes and omits some of them. The sample lists some 87,000 clones, more than 90% occurring once. Material: peripheral blood, obtained in the second trimester of pregnancy. The clonotype was recovered from a female donor with multiple sclerosis, enrolled in a pregnancy study. The rearrangement joins TRBV6-6 to TRBJ2-3; 12 nucleotides agree with TRBD1. The CDR3 is CASRASGTGGPDTQYF. CDR3 bases: TGTGCCAGCAGAGCCTCCGGGACAGGGGGCCCAGATACGCAGTATTTT.